These 9 T cell receptor beta chains were all obtained from the same sample, sequenced in a study of blood T cell repertoires in COVID-19. The data were produced by immunoSEQ multiplex PCR, yet TCRdb's version contains in-frame clones alone and is incomplete. The table shows under 300,000 clones, with roughly 90% occurring only once. The sequenced sample was PBMCs or T cells enriched from blood (not recorded which). Every receptor here comes from a woman between 25 and 40 years old with acute COVID-19.

The chain employs TRBV5-1 and TRBJ1-2, with D maybe TRBD1 (6 bases). Germline CDR1 and CDR2: SGHRS and YFSETQ. This CDR3 spans 15 amino acids. The germline V and J ends were trimmed by 3 bases and 2 bases, with 14 bases remaining between them. The CDR3 is CASSYTGPPNYGYTF. The CDR3 DNA sequence: TGCGCCAGCAGCTACACAGGGCCACCCAACTATGGCTACACCTTC.

This rearrangement joins TRBV9 to TRBJ2-5; 8 bases map to TRBD2. In germline, CDR1 is SGDLS, CDR2 YYNGEE. This CDR3 has 16 amino acids. V trimming: 4 bases; J trimming: 1 base; junction bases outside the gene matches: 9. The CDR3 DNA reads as TGTGCCAGCAGCACCTCAGCGGGGGCGGTCCAAGAGACCCAGTACTTC. Encoded protein: CASSTSAGAVQETQYF.

In the case of this clone: The junction does not match germline at one end; this may be a read error. The chain carries TRBV7-2 and TRBJ2-7; 11 bases line up with TRBD1. Germline loops: CDR1 SGHTA, CDR2 FQGNSA. This CDR3 is 13 amino acids long. In DNA form, the CDR3 reads TGTGCCAGCAGTTTAGGGACAGGGGGAAAGCAGTACTTC. This translates into CASSLGTGGKQYF.

The chain is built from TRBV10-2 and TRBJ1-4; the D gene is possibly TRBD1 (5 bases). Germline V lookup: CDR1 WSHSY, CDR2 SAAADI. Trimming cost V 0 bases and J 5 bases, with 7 bases left between them. The CDR3 extends over 14 amino acids. CDR3 DNA: TGCGCCAGCAGTGAGTCGGCAGGGAATGAAAAACTGTTTTTT. Translation gives CASSESAGNEKLFF.

The chain joins TRBV28 to TRBJ2-1, with TRBD2 matching 10 bases. With 10 bases clipped from V and 3 bases from J, the junction kept 9 bases outside the gene matches. Germline V gene sequence: CDR1 MDHEN, CDR2 SYDVKM. CDR3 length: 15 amino acids. The CDR3: CATLAGGRGYNEQFF. The CDR3 nucleotides read TGTGCCACATTAGCGGGAGGTAGGGGCTACAATGAGCAGTTCTTC. The variable domain in full, with the rest retrieved from reference TRBV28 and TRBJ2-1, is DVKVTQSSRYLVKRTGEKVFLECVQDMDHENMFWYRQDPGLGLRLIYFSYDVKMKEKGDIPEGYSVSREKKERFSLILESASTNQTSMYLCATLAGGRGYNEQFFGPGTRLTVL.

The J gene is TRBJ2-3, the V gene TRBV7-6; 8 bases line up with TRBD2. CDR3 length: 18 amino acids. V trimming: 0 bases; J trimming: 8 bases; junction bases outside the gene matches: 16. Germline V gives CDR1 SGHVS, CDR2 FNYEAQ. The CDR3 region has the DNA TGTGCCAGCAGCTTAGCTTGGCGGGGGGCCTCCTCATTACCTACGCAGTATTTT. Its translation: CASSLAWRGASSLPTQYF.

This chain links TRBV5-6 with TRBJ1-4; D possibly corresponds to TRBD1 (6 bases). The CDR3 consists of 15 residues. V was clipped by 2 bases and J by 7 bases, with 15 bases between them. Germline values: CDR1 SGHDT, CDR2 YYEEEE. As DNA, the CDR3 is TGTGCCAGCAGCTTCGGTACAGGGCTGAGTGAAAAACTGTTTTTT. Translation gives CASSFGTGLSEKLFF.

As concerns this clone: This CDR3 is also generated by other DNA sequences in the sample. The chain employs TRBV18 and TRBJ2-3; no clear D gene. Deletions cut 6 bases from V and 0 bases from J, with 10 bases between. This CDR3 comprises 14 residues. Germline-derived CDR1 and CDR2 are KGHSH and LQKENI. The DNA for the CDR3 is TGTGCCAGCTCCCCATTCTCGAGCACAGATACGCAGTATTTT. It translates to CASSPFSSTDTQYF.

The chain employs TRBV7-8 and TRBJ1-2; D is uncertain. CDR3 length: 14 residues. Deletions cut 3 bases from V and 7 bases from J, with 15 bases between. CDR1 SGHVS and CDR2 FQNEAQ come from the germline V gene. Here the CDR3 reads CASSLEGSVRGYTF. CDR3 DNA: TGTGCCAGCAGCTTGGAGGGTTCGGTTCGTGGCTACACCTTC.